This T cell receptor beta chain comes out of a study of blood T cell repertoires in COVID-19 (dated by TCRdb to the early 2020s). With regard to the full study: The collaborator samples originated in the United States, Italy and Spain and spanned the acute and convalescent phases of COVID-19. Where HLA class I and class II types were available, the types were taken from metadata supplied by the sample provider, not from assay-based typing. The repertoires were released in a freely available public database intended as a resource for research on the immune response to SARS-CoV-2. The material from the prospective study consisted of cDNA or gDNA derived from T cells, B-cell-depleted T cells, or PBMCs. The samples were drawn from the first 160 participants of the ongoing ImmuneRACE study and from over a thousand subjects provided by 6 global collaborators. A de-identified subject ID, COVID-19 status, age in years and sex were almost always included in the sample metadata. Subjects who had been exposed to COVID-19, were actively infected with it, or had recovered from it provided the deeply sampled blood TCRbeta repertoires that made up the dataset.

TCRbeta CDR3 regions were amplified from genomic DNA using the immunoSEQ Assay, a bias-controlled multiplex PCR. Concerning the study's data processing: Within the assay, amplification of reference gene primers was used to estimate how many nucleated cells each sample contained. Sequence reads were collapsed and filtered to measure the absolute abundance of every unique TCRbeta CDR3 rearrangement. For each sample, productive Simpson clonality was calculated by taking the square root of Simpson's diversity index across productive rearrangements. Entries here come from immuneACCESS through TCRdb and include only in-frame sequences with V and J called. Some clones fail to appear in such tables; in the studies checked, an unresolved V gene covers under half of the shortfall, and the cause of the remainder is unknown. The V and J calls and clone size are taken from that table; D and trimming were inferred from the DNA. This sample gives about 50,000 clones in total; around nine tenths of them show up just once. The leading ten clones occupy 12% of the sample.

Points the paper makes about the study in general: The amount of clinical and demographic metadata varied by source and participant and was provided uncurated.

A word on this clone: Its antigen specificity is not known. No qualities accompany the bases; no much larger clone lies one base away.

CDR1 and CDR2 were assigned from the germline V gene as MNHNS and SASEGT. The CDR3, cysteine through phenylalanine, is 15 amino acids long. The only DNA kept is the CDR3, 45 bases in frame from the first base. Germline trimming: 2 bases from V, 4 bases from J; junction bases outside gene matches: 7. The collaborating institutions used their own protocols to collect whole blood in K2EDTA tubes. For TCRbeta analysis, collaborators shipped samples as frozen whole blood, isolated PBMCs, or DNA extracted from either of those sample types. The sequencing input was peripheral blood. The chain joins TRBV6-1 to TRBJ2-7; TRBD2 lines up with 8 middle nucleotides. The sequence was obtained from a human donor with active COVID-19. The donor label of this sample is uncertain. The sequenced DNA: TGTGCCAGCAGTGAACTAGGCGGGAGGTTATACGAGCAGTACTTC. Protein translation: CASSELGGRLYEQYF.